The 28 T cell receptor beta chains below all came from one sample that was sequenced in a study of long-term antiretroviral therapy in people with HIV. Researchers report immunoSEQ v3.0 was run at survey level. The data were produced by immunoSEQ multiplex PCR, yet TCRdb's version contains in-frame clones alone and is incomplete. The sample consists of 14,000 or so clones, approximately 86% of them appearing once. The sample here was unsorted PBMCs, taken 6.2 years after starting antiretroviral therapy. The source is a man aged 40-49 years with HIV.

This chain connects TRBV10-3 to TRBJ1-4; D unresolved. This CDR3 has 15 residues. Germline CDR1 reads ENHRY; CDR2 reads SYGVKD. The V and J ends lost 2 bases and 8 bases respectively, with 15 bases between them. The CDR3 DNA follows: TGTGCCATCAGTGAGCGAGAGGTAGGACCGGAAAAACTGTTTTTT. It is translated as CAISEREVGPEKLFF.

The chain recombines TRBV28 with TRBJ2-7; D is possibly TRBD2 (6 bases). The ends were cut back, 3 bases at V and 1 base at J, with 13 bases in the middle. Germline V CDR1 and CDR2: MDHEN, SYDVKM. The CDR3 is 15 amino acids. The CDR3 sequence: CASSLGPGRSYEQYF. CDR3 DNA: TGTGCCAGCAGTTTGGGGCCAGGGAGGTCCTACGAGCAGTACTTC. Full variable domain (remainder filled in from reference TRBV28 and TRBJ2-7): DVKVTQSSRYLVKRTGEKVFLECVQDMDHENMFWYRQDPGLGLRLIYFSYDVKMKEKGDIPEGYSVSREKKERFSLILESASTNQTSMYLCASSLGPGRSYEQYFGPGTRLTVT.

The rearrangement joins TRBV7-9 to TRBJ1-4; D is uncertain. The length of the CDR3 is 13 residues. CDR1 is SEHNR and CDR2 is FQNEAQ in the germline V gene (reference sequence). V lost 1 base to trimming and J lost 9 bases, with 9 bases between them. The CDR3 here is CASSLVSGQKLFF. The DNA for the CDR3 is TGTGCCAGCAGCTTAGTATCAGGCCAAAAACTGTTTTTT. The full variable domain, rest sourced from reference TRBV7-9 and TRBJ1-4, is DTGVSQNPRHKITKRGQNVTFRCDPISEHNRLYWYRQTLGQGPEFLTYFQNEAQLEKSRLLSDRFSAERPKGSFSTLEIQRTEQGDSAMYLCASSLVSGQKLFFGSGTQLSVL.

The rearrangement links TRBV4-3 to TRBJ1-5; D remains ambiguous. Germline assignment: CDR1 LGHNA and CDR2 YSLEER. Trimming cost V 2 bases and J 2 bases, with 10 bases left between them. The CDR3 covers 15 residues. The CDR3 nucleotides are TGCGCCAGCAGCCAATTTAGCGGGGGCAATCAGCCCCAGCATTTT. Amino acids: CASSQFSGGNQPQHF.

This clone was detected only a few times. The chain combines TRBV10-3 with TRBJ2-1; TRBD2 aligns across 12 bases. V was clipped by 6 bases and J by 8 bases; unmatched bases: 8. CDR3 length: 15 residues. The germline V gene encodes CDR1 ENHRY and CDR2 SYGVKD. The chain's CDR3 is CAISETSGSADEQFF. In DNA form, the CDR3 reads TGTGCCATCAGCGAGACTAGCGGGAGTGCCGATGAGCAGTTCTTC.

The V and J genes are TRBV5-4 and TRBJ1-1; D remains unclear. V lost 2 bases and J lost 4, with 9 bases in between. The CDR3 has 13 amino acids. Germline-derived CDR1 and CDR2 are SGHNT and YYREEE (reference sequence). CDR3 bases: TGTGCCAGCAGCTTCTTCAGAGGCACTGAAGCTTTCTTT. It codes for CASSFFRGTEAFF. Combining the CDR3 with reference TRBV5-4 and TRBJ1-1 gives the whole variable domain ETGVTQSPTHLIKTRGQQVTLRCSSQSGHNTVSWYQQALGQGPQFIFQYYREEENGRGNFPPRFSGLQFPNYSSELNVNALELDDSALYLCASSFFRGTEAFFGQGTRLTVV.

There are a few counts of this clone. One junction end disagrees with the germline gene, perhaps due to a read error. V gene TRBV7-9 combines with J gene TRBJ1-1, with 11 bases lining up with TRBD1. CDR3 length equals 12 residues. Germline V gene lookup returns CDR1 SEHNR and CDR2 FQNEAQ (reference sequence). CDR3 in DNA: TGTGCCAGCAGCAAACTTGGACAGGGGGCTCTCTTT. The encoded protein is CASSKLGQGALF.

The chain joins TRBV7-3 to TRBJ2-2; 10 bases are shared with TRBD1. V was clipped by 2 bases and J by 4 bases; unmatched bases: 7. CDR1 is SGHTA and CDR2 is FQGTGA in the germline V gene. The CDR3 runs 17 residues. For the CDR3, the DNA is TGTGCCAGCAGCTTATTCGGGACAGGGGTGGCCACCGGGGAGCTGTTTTTT. Protein: CASSLFGTGVATGELFF.

This clone was counted between two and nine times. This chain links TRBV19 with TRBJ1-5; D remains ambiguous. Trimming stripped 2 bases from V and 3 bases from J, with 8 bases between. The germline V gene encodes CDR1 LNHDA and CDR2 SQIVND (reference sequence). This CDR3 has 14 residues. CDR3 residues: CASSIFGNNQPQHF. The CDR3 region has the DNA TGTGCCAGTAGTATATTCGGCAACAATCAGCCCCAGCATTTT.

The CDR3 sequence is CASSLGLAGGQEGFF. For the CDR3, the DNA is TGTGCCAGCAGCTTAGGGCTAGCGGGAGGACAAGAGGGGTTCTTC. The chain recombines TRBV7-8 with TRBJ2-1, with 11 bases matching TRBD2. The V gene's germline CDR1 is SGHVS and CDR2 FQNEAQ. The CDR3 is made up of 15 amino acids. J was trimmed by 15 bases and V by 1 base; bases with no gene match: 11.

The rearrangement joins TRBV4-2 to TRBJ2-5, with 7 bases fitting TRBD2. Germline assignment: CDR1 LGHNA and CDR2 YNFKEQ. The CDR3 length is 13 residues. J gave up 4 bases and V 1 base, and 0 bases lay outside the gene matches. DNA for the CDR3: TGTGCCAGCAGCCAAGGGGAGGGAGAGACCCAGTACTTC. Amino acids: CASSQGEGETQYF.

As to this clone: Its ends do not fully match the called genes, so a read error is possible. The chain couples TRBV18 to TRBJ1-5, with D perhaps TRBD1 (6 bases). The CDR3 length is 16 residues. The germline gives CDR1 KGHSH, CDR2 LQKENI. The CDR3 protein is CASSPPGQHSNQPQHF. The DNA of the CDR3 is TGTGCCAGCTCGCCACCAGGACAGCATAGCAATCAGCCCCAGCATTTT.

This clone has more than one count but fewer than ten. The chain recombines TRBV28 with TRBJ2-4; D is tentatively TRBD1 or TRBD2 (6 bases each). V shed 1 base and J shed 15 bases, with 13 bases lying between them. This CDR3 contains 12 residues. Germline CDR1 is MDHEN and CDR2 is SYDVKM. In DNA, the CDR3 is TGTGCCAGCAGTTTATTATTAGGGGGGATGTACTTC. Translated: CASSLLLGGMYF.

The J gene is TRBJ2-2, the V gene TRBV19, with TRBD1 matching 8 bases. The length of the CDR3 is 16 residues. The germline V gene encodes CDR1 LNHDA and CDR2 SQIVND (reference sequence). After removal of 6 bases from V and 0 bases from J, the junction contained 6 bases not matched to a gene. CDR3 nucleotide sequence: TGTGCCAGTAGCCGACAGGGGAGCTCGAACACCGGGGAGCTGTTTTTT. Translating it yields CASSRQGSSNTGELFF.

The CDR3 loop reads CASSPTRDSGNTIYF. CDR3 DNA sequence: TGTGCCAGCTCACCAACCAGGGACTCTGGAAACACCATATATTTT. The chain carries TRBV18 and TRBJ1-3; possibly TRBD1 for D (5 bases). Trimming cost V 2 bases and J 0 bases, with 8 bases left between them. CDR3 length: 15 residues. Germline V CDR1 and CDR2: KGHSH, LQKENI.

The V and J genes are TRBV27 and TRBJ2-2; D remains unclear. The CDR3 is made up of 14 amino acids. Per germline, CDR1 MNHEY and CDR2 SMNVEV (reference sequence). Trimming took off 7 bases at V and 0 bases at J, with 9 bases between the two ends. The CDR3 sequence is CASTPESNTGELFF. Here the CDR3 DNA reads TGTGCCAGCACCCCGGAGTCGAACACCGGGGAGCTGTTTTTT.

The V and J genes are TRBV11-2 and TRBJ2-7; no definite D call. Germline CDR1 and CDR2: SGHAT and FQNNGV. V was clipped by 5 bases and J by 0 bases, with 8 bases between them. The CDR3 is 13 residues long. CDR3 in amino acids: CASSLTYSYEQYF. The CDR3 DNA is TGTGCCAGCAGCCTTACATACTCCTACGAGCAGTACTTC.

The V gene is TRBV30, the J gene TRBJ1-2; D ambiguous. The CDR3 is 11 residues long. Trimming removed 1 base from V and 8 bases from J, with 8 bases in between. Per germline, CDR1 GTSNPN and CDR2 SVGIG (reference sequence). CDR3 nucleotide sequence: TGTGCCTGGAGTGCCGGGCAGGGCTACACCTTC. Translating it yields CAWSAGQGYTF.

The chain combines TRBV13 with TRBJ2-7; 11 nucleotides agree with TRBD1. From germline, CDR1 is PRHDT and CDR2 FYEKMQ (reference sequence). The CDR3 length is 15 residues. J gave up 1 base and V 5 bases, and 4 bases lay outside the gene matches. The CDR3 protein is CASSTWDRGSYEQYF. CDR3 bases: TGTGCCAGCAGCACCTGGGACAGGGGGTCCTACGAGCAGTACTTC.

The J gene is TRBJ2-2, the V gene TRBV7-9; D not resolved. Germline loops: CDR1 SEHNR, CDR2 FQNEAQ (reference sequence). The CDR3 length is 14 residues. V was shortened by 6 bases and J by 4 bases, with 12 bases between the two germline ends. In nucleotides, the CDR3 is TGTGCCAGCAGTCATACACGGGTCACCGGGGAGCTGTTTTTT. This codes for CASSHTRVTGELFF.

The V call is TRBV27, the J call TRBJ2-1, with 11 bases that match TRBD2. The CDR3 is 16 residues long. The germline V gene encodes CDR1 MNHEY and CDR2 SMNVEV (reference sequence). V shed 6 bases and J 4 bases; nucleotides not matched to a gene: 8. CDR3: CASRPAGTSGYNEQFF. The CDR3 DNA reads as TGTGCCAGCAGACCAGCCGGGACTAGCGGATACAATGAGCAGTTCTTC.

Here the CDR3 DNA reads TGTGCCAGCAGCGCCATTTCCCAGAGCTCCTACAATGAGCAGTTCTTC. It specifies CASSAISQSSYNEQFF. The chain employs TRBV7-3 and TRBJ2-1; D gene uncertain. V lost 5 bases to trimming and J lost 0 bases, with 14 bases between them. The CDR3 contains 16 residues. Germline V CDR1 and CDR2: SGHTA, FQGTGA.

V usage is TRBV9 and J usage is TRBJ2-5, with 12 bases lining up with TRBD2. CDR3 length equals 15 residues. The V segment lost 3 bases and the J segment 4 bases; nucleotides outside the gene matches: 4. CDR1 and CDR2 from the germline V gene are SGDLS and YYNGEE. The CDR3 sequence is CASSGSSGRGETQYF. The DNA of the CDR3 is TGTGCCAGCAGCGGCTCTAGCGGGAGGGGAGAGACCCAGTACTTC. The full variable domain, its missing parts supplied by reference TRBV9 and TRBJ2-5, is DSGVTQTPKHLITATGQRVTLRCSPRSGDLSVYWYQQSLDQGLQFLIQYYNGEERAKGNILERFSAQQFPDLHSELNLSSLELGDSALYFCASSGSSGRGETQYFGPGTRLLVL.

The chain couples TRBV4-1 to TRBJ2-5; D assignment may be TRBD1 or TRBD2 (5 bases each). Germline CDR1 is MGHRA and CDR2 is YSYEKL. This CDR3 region has 15 residues. V was shortened by 0 bases and J by 4 bases, with 12 bases between the two germline ends. The CDR3 is CASSQDGGAGETQYF. CDR3 in DNA: TGCGCCAGCAGCCAAGATGGGGGTGCGGGAGAGACCCAGTACTTC.

This chain links TRBV29-1 with TRBJ2-3; D unresolved. The CDR3 is made up of 11 amino acids. CDR1 SQVTM and CDR2 ANQGSEA come from the germline V gene. V shed 6 bases and J shed 4 bases, with 8 bases lying between them. The CDR3 DNA follows: TGCAGCGTGTTGGAGTCAGATACGCAGTATTTT. Protein product: CSVLESDTQYF.

The chain combines TRBV7-8 with TRBJ2-3; D is undetermined. Germline V gene sequence: CDR1 SGHVS, CDR2 FQNEAQ. The CDR3 has 13 residues. V gave up 0 bases and J gave up 4 bases, with 5 bases separating them. The chain's CDR3 is CASSLAGSDTQYF. DNA for the CDR3: TGTGCCAGCAGCTTAGCAGGGTCAGATACGCAGTATTTT.

The chain is built from TRBV28 and TRBJ1-1, with D unclear. Germline CDR1 MDHEN, CDR2 SYDVKM. This CDR3 has 14 residues. Trimming took 6 bases from V and 4 from J, leaving 15 bases between them. CDR3 protein: CASSFGGRITEAFF. DNA of the CDR3: TGTGCCAGCAGCTTTGGCGGACGGATCACTGAAGCTTTCTTT.

The CDR3 protein is CASSPHEREFNADTQYF. CDR3 nucleotide sequence: TGTGCCAGCAGCCCGCACGAACGGGAGTTTAACGCAGATACGCAGTATTTT. The genes are TRBV7-9 and TRBJ2-3, with a tentative D call TRBD2 (6 bases). This CDR3 comprises 17 residues. CDR1 and CDR2 (germline): SEHNR, FQNEAQ (reference sequence). Trimming took 5 bases from V and 4 from J, leaving 22 bases between them.